Below are 27 T cell receptor beta chains sequenced from a single sample in a study of vaccination effects on CD4 cells after COVID-19. It was after around eleven days of culture that CD4+ T cells were isolated. Here immunoSEQ multiplex PCR was the method, and the copy in TCRdb shows in-frame clones only, minus some. The repertoire holds 31,000 or so clones, with about 71% as singletons. These receptors have no known antigen. Material: CD4+ T cells from PBMCs cultured without peptide, obtained before COVID-19 vaccination. Receptors were obtained from a human donor who received a COVID-19 vaccine.

This clone was seen a few times. The V and J genes are TRBV11-3 and TRBJ2-3; D not resolved. Germline values: CDR1 SGHNT, CDR2 YENEEA. Deletions cut 5 bases from V and 6 bases from J, with 9 bases between. CDR3 length equals 12 residues. CDR3 in amino acids: CASSKGPDTQYF. The CDR3 DNA sequence: TGTGCCAGCAGCAAAGGTCCGGATACGCAGTATTTT.

This chain links TRBV9 with TRBJ2-7; TRBD1 matches at 12 bases. The CDR3 has 14 amino acids. Germline lookup yields CDR1 SGDLS and CDR2 YYNGEE. Trimming removed 4 bases from V and 4 bases from J; junction bases left unmatched: 3. The CDR3 coding sequence is TGTGCCAGCAGCACGGGACAGGGGGCTTACGAGCAGTACTTC. Amino acids: CASSTGQGAYEQYF. Based on the CDR3 plus reference TRBV9 and TRBJ2-7, the full variable domain is DSGVTQTPKHLITATGQRVTLRCSPRSGDLSVYWYQQSLDQGLQFLIQYYNGEERAKGNILERFSAQQFPDLHSELNLSSLELGDSALYFCASSTGQGAYEQYFGPGTRLTVT.

This clone showed up just once. The DNA for the CDR3 is TGTGCCAGTAGCGTTCCACACAATGAGCAGTTCTTC. Translated, it gives CASSVPHNEQFF. This chain connects TRBV19 to TRBJ2-1; D uncertain. V was shortened by 6 bases and J by 5 bases, with 8 bases between the two germline ends. Per the germline V gene, CDR1 is LNHDA and CDR2 is SQIVND (reference sequence). CDR3 size: 12 residues.

The chain employs TRBV5-1 and TRBJ2-5, with 11 bases that match TRBD2. CDR1 SGHRS and CDR2 YFSETQ come from the germline V gene. V lost 0 bases to trimming and J lost 2 bases; unmatched junction nucleotides: 3. This CDR3 is 16 amino acids long. The CDR3, as DNA: TGCGCCAGCAGCTTGGTGTCTAGCGGGGGGCAAGAGACCCAGTACTTC. Encoded protein: CASSLVSSGGQETQYF.

The table lists this clone with a count of one. This chain joins TRBV3-1 (or the pseudogene TRBV3-2) and TRBJ2-1; D remains unclear. V shed 3 bases and J shed 5 bases, with 14 bases lying between them. Per the germline V gene, CDR1 is LGHDT and CDR2 is YNNKEL (reference sequence). This CDR3 has 15 residues. CDR3 sequence reads: CASSQMAASDNEQFF. For the CDR3, the DNA is TGTGCCAGCAGCCAGATGGCGGCTAGTGACAATGAGCAGTTCTTC.

V gene TRBV7-9 combines with J gene TRBJ1-2; D ambiguous. The CDR3 loop spans 12 amino acids. The V gene lost 5 bases and the J gene lost 0 bases, with 4 bases spanning the gap. The germline CDR1 and CDR2 sequences are SEHNR and FQNEAQ (reference sequence). CDR3 residues: CASSTTNYGYTF. The CDR3 region has the DNA TGTGCCAGCAGCACGACTAACTATGGCTACACCTTC.

This clone was picked up a small number of times. The rearrangement joins TRBV27 to TRBJ1-1, with D uncertain. Germline V gives CDR1 MNHEY, CDR2 SMNVEV (reference sequence). CDR3 length: 17 amino acids. V lost 4 bases, J lost 7 bases, and 25 bases lay in between. The CDR3 spells CASSYSVVGRRLIEAFF. CDR3 nucleotides: TGTGCCAGCAGTTATTCGGTAGTGGGGAGGAGGTTAATTGAAGCTTTCTTT.

V gene TRBV24-1 combines with J gene TRBJ1-5, with 7 bases matching TRBD1. The V gene end was trimmed by 3 bases and the J gene end by 7 bases; junction bases not matched to a gene: 5. CDR1 and CDR2 (germline): KGHDR, SFDVKD. The length of the CDR3 is 14 residues. CDR3 nucleotides: TGTGCCACCAGTGATGGCAGACAGGGACAGCCCCAGCATTTT. This translates into CATSDGRQGQPQHF.

The V and J genes are TRBV2 and TRBJ1-1; 12 bases align to TRBD1. Germline V gives CDR1 SNHLY, CDR2 FYNNEI. After removal of 7 bases from V and 5 bases from J, the junction contained 8 bases not matched to a gene. The CDR3 consists of 15 residues. CDR3 coding DNA: TGTGCCAGCAACACCGGGACAGGGGGCCGGACTGAAGCTTTCTTT. It encodes CASNTGTGGRTEAFF.

V usage is TRBV12-3 or TRBV12-4 and J usage is TRBJ2-3; 7 bases are shared with TRBD2. This CDR3 is 13 amino acids long. V lost 8 bases to trimming and J lost 2 bases; unmatched junction nucleotides: 4. The CDR3 here is CASGRDFTDTQYF. CDR3 bases: TGTGCCAGCGGGAGGGACTTCACAGATACGCAGTATTTT.

The table lists this clone with a few counts. V gene TRBV18 combines with J gene TRBJ1-2; TRBD1 might be the D (6 bases). This CDR3 is built from 11 residues. Trimming left V 5 bases short and J 8 bases short, with 9 bases between. Germline V CDR1 and CDR2: KGHSH, LQKENI. The CDR3 bases are TGTGCCAGCTCAAACACAGGGGGCTACACCTTC. This codes for CASSNTGGYTF.

This clone was detected once. This chain uses TRBV10-2 with TRBJ2-6; D may match TRBD1 or TRBD2 (6 bases each). Germline V gives CDR1 WSHSY, CDR2 SAAADI. The CDR3 is 17 residues long. The V gene lost 5 bases and the J gene lost 0 bases, with 14 bases spanning the gap. The DNA of the CDR3 is TGCGCCAGCAGTCGGGGGCCGATGGTCTCTGGGGCCAACGTCCTGACTTTC. Translating gives CASSRGPMVSGANVLTF.

This clone was counted a few times. The chain recombines TRBV10-3 with TRBJ2-5; TRBD1 matches at 9 bases. CDR1 ENHRY and CDR2 SYGVKD come from the germline V gene. The length of the CDR3 is 15 residues. After removal of 2 bases from V and 4 bases from J, the junction contained 5 bases not matched to a gene. CDR3 DNA sequence: TGTGCCATCAGTGAGCCGGGACAGGGTACAGAGACCCAGTACTTC. Translated: CAISEPGQGTETQYF.

The rearrangement links TRBV5-1 to TRBJ1-3, with D possibly being TRBD1 (6 bases). The ends were cut back, 4 bases at V and 4 bases at J, with 12 bases in the middle. Looked up from germline, CDR1 is SGHRS and CDR2 is YFSETQ. The CDR3 extends over 14 amino acids. CDR3 loop: CASSGGAGGNTIYF. Here the CDR3 DNA reads TGCGCCAGCAGCGGGGGGGCCGGAGGAAACACCATATATTTT.

This chain's CDR3 is CASSPRGTGRHSSGNTIYF. In DNA form, the CDR3 reads TGTGCCAGCAGCCCCAGGGGGACAGGCCGACACAGCTCTGGAAACACCATATATTTT. The chain combines TRBV7-9 with TRBJ1-3; 8 nucleotides agree with TRBD1. The CDR3 totals 19 residues. V was clipped by 5 bases and J by 0 bases; unmatched bases: 15. Germline CDR1 reads SEHNR; CDR2 reads FQNEAQ (reference sequence).

The chain combines TRBV29-1 with TRBJ2-7; no definite D call. CDR3 length equals 14 residues. Germline values: CDR1 SQVTM, CDR2 ANQGSEA. Trimming stripped 7 bases from V and 0 bases from J, with 16 bases between. Here the CDR3 DNA reads TGCAGCGCTTATACGGCAGTGAGCTCCTACGAGCAGTACTTC. It codes for CSAYTAVSSYEQYF.

The chain uses TRBV5-4 and TRBJ2-5; 7 nucleotides agree with TRBD1. Trimming at V came to 4 bases and at J to 2 bases, leaving 14 bases not matched to a gene. Germline V gene sequence: CDR1 SGHNT, CDR2 YYREEE (reference sequence). CDR3 size: 17 residues. CDR3: CASSTQTGFSKQETQYF. The CDR3 coding sequence is TGTGCCAGCAGCACACAGACAGGGTTCTCTAAACAAGAGACCCAGTACTTC.

This rearrangement joins TRBV18 to TRBJ1-1, with 7 bases fitting TRBD1. With V trimmed by 0 bases and J by 8 bases, 6 bases remained unmatched. Per the germline V gene, CDR1 is KGHSH and CDR2 is LQKENI. The CDR3 totals 14 residues. This CDR3 is CASSPPSGGSEAFF. Written as DNA, the CDR3 is TGTGCCAGCTCACCACCCTCAGGGGGATCCGAAGCTTTCTTT.

The CDR3 DNA follows: TGTGCCAGCAGCGCCGTGGTTTATGGCTACACCTTC. It is translated as CASSAVVYGYTF. J is TRBJ1-2 and V is TRBV7-8; D gene ambiguous. Germline V CDR1 and CDR2: SGHVS, FQNEAQ. The CDR3 totals 12 residues. Trimming shortened V by 5 bases and J by 5 bases, and 9 bases separated the two germline ends.

This clone has just a few counts. The chain combines TRBV7-8 with TRBJ1-3; D not certain. This CDR3 spans 13 amino acids. The germline V gene has CDR1 SGHVS and CDR2 FQNEAQ. V shed 1 base and J shed 5 bases, with 6 bases lying between them. DNA of the CDR3: TGTGCCAGCAGCTTAGGGGCAAGAAACACCATATATTTT. This gives the protein CASSLGARNTIYF. Variable domain in full (rest from reference TRBV7-8 and TRBJ1-3): GAGVSQSPRYKVAKRGQDVALRCDPISGHVSLFWYQQALGQGPEFLTYFQNEAQLDKSGLPSDRFFAERPEGSVSTLKIQRTQQEDSAVYLCASSLGARNTIYFGEGSWLTVV.

The rearrangement uses TRBV7-2 and TRBJ1-1, with D possibly matching TRBD1 (5 bases). CDR3 size: 15 residues. V lost 0 bases to trimming and J lost 1 base, with 9 bases between them. CDR1 is SGHTA, CDR2 FQGNSA, per germline. The CDR3 DNA reads as TGTGCCAGCAGCTTAGCGCTGACAGCGAACACTGAAGCTTTCTTT. It encodes CASSLALTANTEAFF.

This clone has more than one count but fewer than ten. The J gene is TRBJ2-1, the V gene TRBV7-9, with a tentative D call TRBD1 (5 bases). This CDR3 is built from 13 residues. Germline-derived CDR1 and CDR2 are SEHNR and FQNEAQ (reference sequence). V was clipped by 5 bases and J by 15 bases, with 20 bases between them. CDR3 sequence (DNA): TGTGCCAGCAGCAATTTACTAACAGGTGAATGGTTCTTC. Encoded protein: CASSNLLTGEWFF.

This clone was detected only once. This sequence joins TRBV5-1 and TRBJ2-3; possibly TRBD1 or TRBD2 for D (6 bases each). This CDR3 spans 16 amino acids. V shed 4 bases and J shed 1 base, with 16 bases lying between them. Germline V gene sequence: CDR1 SGHRS, CDR2 YFSETQ. This chain's CDR3 is CASSTRRAGGTDTQYF. The CDR3 region has the DNA TGCGCCAGCAGCACCCGGAGGGCAGGGGGCACAGATACGCAGTATTTT. The full variable domain, in which reference TRBV5-1 and TRBJ2-3 provide the parts outside the CDR3, is KAGVTQTPRYLIKTRGQQVTLSCSPISGHRSVSWYQQTPGQGLQFLFEYFSETQRNKGNFPGRFSGRQFSNSRSEMNVSTLELGDSALYLCASSTRRAGGTDTQYFGPGTRLTVL.

The V gene is TRBV5-4, the J gene TRBJ2-5, with D possibly TRBD2 on 5 matching bases. Germline CDR1 is SGHNT and CDR2 is YYREEE (reference sequence). The CDR3 totals 14 residues. V shed 4 bases and J shed 3 bases, with 13 bases lying between them. CDR3 coding DNA: TGTGCCAGCAGCCCAATAATTAGCGAAGAGACCCAGTACTTC. Its protein product is CASSPIISEETQYF.

The J gene is TRBJ1-6, the V gene TRBV5-4; tentatively, D is TRBD1 (6 bases). CDR1 and CDR2 (germline): SGHNT, YYREEE (reference sequence). The CDR3 contains 14 residues. The germline V and J ends were trimmed by 4 bases and 15 bases, with 20 bases remaining between them. Written as DNA, the CDR3 is TGTGCCAGCAGCCCCTATTTTGGGCAGGGGAACCTCCACTTT. This codes for CASSPYFGQGNLHF.

This clone showed up just a few times. V usage is TRBV6-5 and J usage is TRBJ1-5; D gene ambiguous. CDR1 is MNHEY, CDR2 SVGAGI, per germline. The CDR3 has 14 residues. V lost 9 bases to trimming and J lost 4 bases, with 16 bases between them. The DNA of the CDR3 is TGTGCCAGTAGCTCGGGAAGTGGGAATCAGCCCCAGCATTTT. Encoded protein: CASSSGSGNQPQHF.

J is TRBJ2-7 and V is TRBV6-2 or TRBV6-3; D not resolved. The V and J ends lost 2 bases and 1 base respectively, with 12 bases between them. From germline, CDR1 is MNHEY and CDR2 SVGEGT. The CDR3 contains 15 residues. The CDR3: CASSYHLADSYEQYF. The CDR3, as DNA: TGTGCCAGCAGTTACCACCTTGCGGATTCCTACGAGCAGTACTTC.